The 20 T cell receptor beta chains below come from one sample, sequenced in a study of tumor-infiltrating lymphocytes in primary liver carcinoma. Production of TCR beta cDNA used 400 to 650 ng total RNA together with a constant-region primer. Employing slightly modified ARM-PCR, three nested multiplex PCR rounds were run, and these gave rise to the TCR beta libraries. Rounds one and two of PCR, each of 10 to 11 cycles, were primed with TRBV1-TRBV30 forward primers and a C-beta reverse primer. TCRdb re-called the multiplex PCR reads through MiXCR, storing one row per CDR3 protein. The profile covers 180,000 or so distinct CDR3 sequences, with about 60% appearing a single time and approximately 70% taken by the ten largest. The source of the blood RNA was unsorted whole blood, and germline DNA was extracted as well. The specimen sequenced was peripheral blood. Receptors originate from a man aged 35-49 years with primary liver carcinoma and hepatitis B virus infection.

CDR3 loop: CASSLGWTEAFF. The DNA for the CDR3 is TGTGCCAGCAGCCTAGGGTGGACTGAAGCTTTCTTT. V usage is TRBV2 and J usage is TRBJ1-1; D is undetermined. Germline CDR1 reads SNHLY; CDR2 reads FYNNEI. The V end lost 6 bases, the J end lost 5 bases, and 10 bases lay between the germline ends. The CDR3 runs 12 residues.

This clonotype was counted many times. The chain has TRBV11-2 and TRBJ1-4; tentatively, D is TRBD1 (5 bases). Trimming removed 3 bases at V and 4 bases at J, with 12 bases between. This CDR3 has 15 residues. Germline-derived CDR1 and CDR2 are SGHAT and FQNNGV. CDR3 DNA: TGTGCCAGCAGCTTGCTGGGGGGACTTAATGAAAAACTGTTTTTT. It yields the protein CASSLLGGLNEKLFF.

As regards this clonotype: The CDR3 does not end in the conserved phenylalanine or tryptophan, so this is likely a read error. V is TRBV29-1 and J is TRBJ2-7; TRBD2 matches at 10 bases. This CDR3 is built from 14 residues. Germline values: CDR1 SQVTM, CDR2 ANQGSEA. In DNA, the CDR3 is TGCAGCATTGAAGACCTAGCGGGAGTCTCCGAGCAGTACTGC. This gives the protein CSIEDLAGVSEQYC.

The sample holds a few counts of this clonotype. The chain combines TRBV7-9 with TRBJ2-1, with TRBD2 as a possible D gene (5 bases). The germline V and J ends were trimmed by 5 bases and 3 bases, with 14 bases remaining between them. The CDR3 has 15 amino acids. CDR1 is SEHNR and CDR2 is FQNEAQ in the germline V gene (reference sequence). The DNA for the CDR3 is TGTGCCAGCAGCCCAGGACTGTCCGTCTACAATGAGCAGTTCTTC. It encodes CASSPGLSVYNEQFF.

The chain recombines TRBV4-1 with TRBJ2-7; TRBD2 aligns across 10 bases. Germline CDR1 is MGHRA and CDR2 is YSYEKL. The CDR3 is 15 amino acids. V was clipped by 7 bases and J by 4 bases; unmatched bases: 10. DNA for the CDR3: TGCGCCAGCACCTCCCTAGCGGGAGAATCATACGAGCAGTACTTC. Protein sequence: CASTSLAGESYEQYF.

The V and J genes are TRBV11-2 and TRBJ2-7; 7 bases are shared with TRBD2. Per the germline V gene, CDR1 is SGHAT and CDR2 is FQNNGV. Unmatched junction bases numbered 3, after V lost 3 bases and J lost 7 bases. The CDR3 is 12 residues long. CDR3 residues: CASSLGGEEQYF. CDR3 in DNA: TGTGCCAGCAGCTTGGGGGGGGAGGAGCAGTACTTC.

The CDR3 DNA follows: TGTGCCAGCAGCCCCCCATCAATCCAAGAGACCCAGTACTTC. It yields the protein CASSPPSIQETQYF. V and J are TRBV28 and TRBJ2-5, with D uncertain. This CDR3 is built from 14 residues. Trimming took off 6 bases at V and 1 base at J, with 12 bases between the two ends. CDR1 MDHEN and CDR2 SYDVKM come from the germline V gene.

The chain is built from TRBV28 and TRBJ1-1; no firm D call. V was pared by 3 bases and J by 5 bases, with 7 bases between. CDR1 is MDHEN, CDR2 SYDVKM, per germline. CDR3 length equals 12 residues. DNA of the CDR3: TGTGCCAGCAGTTTTCTTAGAACTGAAGCTTTCTTT. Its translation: CASSFLRTEAFF.

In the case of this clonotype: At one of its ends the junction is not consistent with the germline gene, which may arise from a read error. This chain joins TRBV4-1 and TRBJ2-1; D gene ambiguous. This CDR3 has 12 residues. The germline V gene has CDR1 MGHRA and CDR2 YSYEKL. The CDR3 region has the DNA TGCGCCAGGAGCCAAGCAGGAACCGAGCACTTCTTC. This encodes CARSQAGTEHFF.

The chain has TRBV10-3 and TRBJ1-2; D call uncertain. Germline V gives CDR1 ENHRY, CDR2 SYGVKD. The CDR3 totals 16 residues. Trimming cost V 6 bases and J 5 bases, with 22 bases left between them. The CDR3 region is CAISPTGLEGGYGYTF. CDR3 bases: TGTGCCATCAGCCCCACCGGGCTCGAGGGCGGTTATGGCTACACCTTC.

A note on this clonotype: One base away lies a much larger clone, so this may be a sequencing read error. CDR3 region: CVSSQESTLAGGENIQYF. CDR3 nucleotides: TGTGTCAGCAGCCAAGAATCGACCCTAGCGGGAGGGGAAAACATTCAGTACTTC. The chain recombines TRBV4-2 with TRBJ2-4, with 12 bases that match TRBD2. CDR1 LGHNA and CDR2 YNFKEQ come from the germline V gene. The CDR3 spans 18 residues.

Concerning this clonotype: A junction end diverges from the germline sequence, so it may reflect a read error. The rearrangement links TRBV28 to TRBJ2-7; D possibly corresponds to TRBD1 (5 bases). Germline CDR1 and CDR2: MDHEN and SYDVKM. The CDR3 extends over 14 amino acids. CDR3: CASSPGDRPYEQYF. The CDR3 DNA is TGCGCCAGCAGTCCAGGTGACAGACCCTACGAGCAGTACTTC.

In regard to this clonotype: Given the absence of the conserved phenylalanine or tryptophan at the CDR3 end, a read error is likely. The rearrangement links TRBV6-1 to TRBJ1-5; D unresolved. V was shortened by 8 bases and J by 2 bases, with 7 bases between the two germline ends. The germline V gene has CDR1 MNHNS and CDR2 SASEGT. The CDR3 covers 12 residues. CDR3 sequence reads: CASRDGNQPQHL. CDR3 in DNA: TGTGCCAGCCGAGATGGCAATCAGCCCCAGCATTTA.

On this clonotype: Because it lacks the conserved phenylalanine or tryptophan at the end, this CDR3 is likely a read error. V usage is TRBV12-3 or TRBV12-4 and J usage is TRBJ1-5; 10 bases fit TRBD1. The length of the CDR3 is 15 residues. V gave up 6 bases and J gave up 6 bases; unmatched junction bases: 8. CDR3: CASRPGTGVTQPQHY. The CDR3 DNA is TGTGCCAGCAGACCAGGGACAGGGGTCACTCAGCCCCAGCATTAT.

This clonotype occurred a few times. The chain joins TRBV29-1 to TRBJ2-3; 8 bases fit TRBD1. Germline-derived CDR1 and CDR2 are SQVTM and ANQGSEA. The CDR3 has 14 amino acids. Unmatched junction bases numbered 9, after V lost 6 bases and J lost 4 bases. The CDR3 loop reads CSVDPGQGADTQYF. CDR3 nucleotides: TGCAGCGTCGACCCCGGACAGGGTGCAGATACGCAGTATTTT.

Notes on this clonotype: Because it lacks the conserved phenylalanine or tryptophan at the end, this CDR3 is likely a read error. This CDR3 reads CASSEIGYEQYL. The CDR3 coding sequence is TGTGCCAGCTCGGAGATCGGGTACGAGCAGTACCTC. This chain connects TRBV12-3 or TRBV12-4 to TRBJ2-7; D uncertain. The CDR3 contains 12 residues. Between the trimmed V and J ends, which lost 8 bases and 4 bases, there was a span of 12 bases.

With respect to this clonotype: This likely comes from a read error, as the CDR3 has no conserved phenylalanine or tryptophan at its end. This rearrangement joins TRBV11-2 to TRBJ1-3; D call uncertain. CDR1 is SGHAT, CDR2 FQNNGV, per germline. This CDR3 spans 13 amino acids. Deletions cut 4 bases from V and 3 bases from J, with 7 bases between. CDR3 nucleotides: TGTGCCAGCAGCTCCGACATTGGAAACACCATATATCTT. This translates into CASSSDIGNTIYL.

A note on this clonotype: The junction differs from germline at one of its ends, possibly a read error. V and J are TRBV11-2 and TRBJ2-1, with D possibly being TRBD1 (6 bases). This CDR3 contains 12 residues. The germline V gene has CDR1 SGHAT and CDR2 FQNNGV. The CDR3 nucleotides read TGTACCAGCAGACCACAGGGCAATGAGCAGTTCTTC. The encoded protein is CTSRPQGNEQFF.

The CDR3 reads CASSSSGAELFF. The CDR3, as DNA: TGTGCCAGCAGTTCATCCGGGGCCGAACTGTTTTTT. The gene calls are TRBV12-3 or TRBV12-4 and TRBJ1-4; tentatively, D is TRBD1 (5 bases). Trimming stripped 4 bases from V and 12 bases from J, with 12 bases between. There are 12 residues in the CDR3.

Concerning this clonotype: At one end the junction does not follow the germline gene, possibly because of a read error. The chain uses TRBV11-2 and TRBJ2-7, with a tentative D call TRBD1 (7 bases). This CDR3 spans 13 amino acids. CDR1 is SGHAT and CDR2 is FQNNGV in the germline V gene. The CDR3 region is CVSSFAGQYEQYF. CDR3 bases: TGTGTCAGCAGCTTCGCGGGACAGTACGAGCAGTACTTC.